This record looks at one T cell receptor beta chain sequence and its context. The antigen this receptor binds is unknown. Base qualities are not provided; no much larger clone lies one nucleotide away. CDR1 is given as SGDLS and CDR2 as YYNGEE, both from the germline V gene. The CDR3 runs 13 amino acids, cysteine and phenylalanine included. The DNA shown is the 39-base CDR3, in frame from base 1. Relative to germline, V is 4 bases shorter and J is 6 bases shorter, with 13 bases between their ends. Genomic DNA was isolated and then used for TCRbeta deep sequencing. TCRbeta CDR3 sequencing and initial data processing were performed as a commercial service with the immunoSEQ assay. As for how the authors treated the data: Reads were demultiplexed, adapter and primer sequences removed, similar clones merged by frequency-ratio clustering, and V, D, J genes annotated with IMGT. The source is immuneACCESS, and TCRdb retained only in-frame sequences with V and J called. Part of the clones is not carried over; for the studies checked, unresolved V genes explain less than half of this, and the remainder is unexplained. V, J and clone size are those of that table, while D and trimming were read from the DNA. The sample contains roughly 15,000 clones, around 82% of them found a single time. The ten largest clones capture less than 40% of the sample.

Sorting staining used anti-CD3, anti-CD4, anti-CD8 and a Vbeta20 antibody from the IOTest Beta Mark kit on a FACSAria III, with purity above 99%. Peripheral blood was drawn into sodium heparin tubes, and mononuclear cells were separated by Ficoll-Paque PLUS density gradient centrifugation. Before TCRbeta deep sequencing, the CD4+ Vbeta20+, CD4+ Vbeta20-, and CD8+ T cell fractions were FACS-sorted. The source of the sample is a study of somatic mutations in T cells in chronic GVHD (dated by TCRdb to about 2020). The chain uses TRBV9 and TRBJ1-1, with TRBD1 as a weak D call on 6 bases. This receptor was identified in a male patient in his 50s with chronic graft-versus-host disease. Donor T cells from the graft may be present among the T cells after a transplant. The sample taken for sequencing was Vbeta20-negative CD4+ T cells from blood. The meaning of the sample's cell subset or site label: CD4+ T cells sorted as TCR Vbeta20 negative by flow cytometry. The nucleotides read TGTGCCAGCAGCACCCGGGAGGGGGCTGAAGCTTTCTTT. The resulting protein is CASSTREGAEAFF. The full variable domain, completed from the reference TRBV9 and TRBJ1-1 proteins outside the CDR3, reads DSGVTQTPKHLITATGQRVTLRCSPRSGDLSVYWYQQSLDQGLQFLIQYYNGEERAKGNILERFSAQQFPDLHSELNLSSLELGDSALYFCASSTREGAEAFFGQGTRLTVV.